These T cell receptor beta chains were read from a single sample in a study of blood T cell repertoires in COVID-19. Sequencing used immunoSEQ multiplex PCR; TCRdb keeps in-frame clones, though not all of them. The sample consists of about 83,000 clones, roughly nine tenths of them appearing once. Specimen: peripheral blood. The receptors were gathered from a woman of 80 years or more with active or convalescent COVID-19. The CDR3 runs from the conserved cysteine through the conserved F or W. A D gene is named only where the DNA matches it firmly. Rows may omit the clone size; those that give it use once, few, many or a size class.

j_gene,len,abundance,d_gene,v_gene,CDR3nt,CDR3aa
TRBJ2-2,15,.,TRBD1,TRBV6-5,TGTGCCAGCAGTTATTTGGGACAGCGAACCGGGGAGCTGTTTTTT,CASSYLGQRTGELFF
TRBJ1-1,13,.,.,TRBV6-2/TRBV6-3,TGTGCCAGCAGCCATGCAGGGTCAGGTGAAGCTTTCTTT,CASSHAGSGEAFF
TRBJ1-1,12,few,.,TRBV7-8,TGTGCCAGCAGCTTGGCACAGGGACAAGCTTTCTTT,CASSLAQGQAFF
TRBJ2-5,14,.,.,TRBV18,TGTGCCAGCTCACCAATTACAGGACAAGAGACCCAGTACTTC,CASSPITGQETQYF
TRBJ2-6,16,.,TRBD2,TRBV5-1,TGCGCCAGCAGCCCTCTCGCGGGGGCTGGGGCCAACGTCCTGACTTTC,CASSPLAGAGANVLTF
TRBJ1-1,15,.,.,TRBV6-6,TGTGCCAGCAGTTACTCGACAGGTATGAACACTGAAGCTTTCTTT,CASSYSTGMNTEAFF
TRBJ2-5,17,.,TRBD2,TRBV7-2,TGTGCCAGCGGCAATGGACTAGCGGGGGGAGGTCTAGAGACCCAGTACTTC,CASGNGLAGGGLETQYF
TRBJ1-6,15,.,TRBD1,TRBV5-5,TGTGCCAGCAGCCGATCGGGGACAGCTAATTCACCCCTCCACTTT,CASSRSGTANSPLHF
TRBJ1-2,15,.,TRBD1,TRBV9,TGTGCCAGCAGCGAATCCGGGACAGAGAACTATGGCTACACCTTC,CASSESGTENYGYTF
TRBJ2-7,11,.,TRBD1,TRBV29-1,TGCAGCGTTTTCAGGGGGTACGAGCAGTACTTC,CSVFRGYEQYF
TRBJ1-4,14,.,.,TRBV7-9,TGTGCCAGCAGCTTATTACAGGATAATGAAAAACTGTTTTTT,CASSLLQDNEKLFF
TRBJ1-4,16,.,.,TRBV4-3,TGCGCCAGCAGCCAAGGGGGGGTACCGCCTAATGAAAAACTGTTTTTT,CASSQGGVPPNEKLFF
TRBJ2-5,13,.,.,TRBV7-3,TGTGCCAGCAGCCGTGGACAGTCAGAGACCCAGTACTTC,CASSRGQSETQYF
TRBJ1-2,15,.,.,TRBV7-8,TGTGCCAGCAGCCACAGAAGAAGCCTTAACTATGGCTACACCTTC,CASSHRRSLNYGYTF
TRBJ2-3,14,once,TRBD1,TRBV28,TGTGCCAGCAGTTATTCGGGACAGGCCTATACGCAGTATTTT,CASSYSGQAYTQYF
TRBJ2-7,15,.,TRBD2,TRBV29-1,TGCAGCGTTGACGGGACTAGCGGGGGGTCCTACGAGCAGTACTTC,CSVDGTSGGSYEQYF
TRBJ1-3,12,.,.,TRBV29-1,TGCAGCGTCCAGGGTCCTGGAAACACCATATATTTT,CSVQGPGNTIYF
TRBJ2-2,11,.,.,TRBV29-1,TGCAGCGCCGGGGAGACCGGGGAGCTGTTTTTT,CSAGETGELFF
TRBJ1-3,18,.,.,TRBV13,TGTGCCAGCAGCCCGTACCCCCCCGACTTCCCGGCTGGAAACACCATATATTTT,CASSPYPPDFPAGNTIYF
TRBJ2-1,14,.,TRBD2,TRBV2,TGTGCCAGCAGTCTAGCGGGGAGCTACAATGAGCAGTTCTTC,CASSLAGSYNEQFF
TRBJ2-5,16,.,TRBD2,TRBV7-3,TGTGCCAGCAGCTTAACAGGAGCCGGGGGGAGGGAGACCCAGTACTTC,CASSLTGAGGRETQYF
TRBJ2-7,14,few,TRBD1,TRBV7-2,TGTGCCAGCAGCCAGAAAGGGGGCCTGAGGGAGCAGTACTTC,CASSQKGGLREQYF
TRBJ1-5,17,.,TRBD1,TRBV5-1,TGCGCCAGCAGCTTGACGGGGGACAGGGCCCTCAATCAGCCCCAGCATTTT,CASSLTGDRALNQPQHF
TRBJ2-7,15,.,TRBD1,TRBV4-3,TGCGCCAGCAGCCCTGGACAGGAAAGCTCCTACGAGCAGTACTTC,CASSPGQESSYEQYF
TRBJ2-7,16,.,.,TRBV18,TGTGCCAGCTCACCCACCGAGACTAGGAGCTCCTACGAGCAGTACTTC,CASSPTETRSSYEQYF
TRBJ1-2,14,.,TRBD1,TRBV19,TGTGCCAGTAGTGCGGGACAGGGGAGCTATGGCTACACCTTC,CASSAGQGSYGYTF
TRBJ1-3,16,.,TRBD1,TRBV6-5,TGTGCCAGCAGTTACTCGACAGGGATCTCTGGAAACACCATATATTTT,CASSYSTGISGNTIYF
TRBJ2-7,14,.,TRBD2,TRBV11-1,TGTGCCAGCAGCTCGACTAGCCGGACCTACCAGCAGTACTTC,CASSSTSRTYQQYF
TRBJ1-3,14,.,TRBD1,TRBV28,TGTGCCAGCAGTCTGTGGACAGGAGTGCACACCATATATTTT,CASSLWTGVHTIYF
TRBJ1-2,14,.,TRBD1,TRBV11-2,TGTGCCAGCAGCTTACCTGGGACAGACTATGGCTACACCTTC,CASSLPGTDYGYTF
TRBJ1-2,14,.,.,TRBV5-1,TGCGCCAGCAGGTTTGAAGACAGCTACTATGGCTACACCTTC,CASRFEDSYYGYTF
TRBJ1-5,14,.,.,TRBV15,TGTGCCACCAGCAGGCCTGGGGCAAGTCAGCCCCAGCATTTT,CATSRPGASQPQHF
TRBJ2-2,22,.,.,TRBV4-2,TGTGCCAGCAGCCGCCCAGTCCCTCCCAGTCAGCTAGCGATGAAGGTCACCGGGGAGCTGTTTTTT,CASSRPVPPSQLAMKVTGELFF
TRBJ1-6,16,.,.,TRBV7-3,TGTGCCAGCAGCTTATACCCCGCAGGGAATAATTCACCCCTCCACTTT,CASSLYPAGNNSPLHF
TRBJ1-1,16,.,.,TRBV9,TGTGCCAGCAGCGTAGGACACCCTGGAATGAACACTGAAGCTTTCTTT,CASSVGHPGMNTEAFF
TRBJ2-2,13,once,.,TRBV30,TGTGCCTGGAGTGCAGGGAACCCCGGGGAGCTGTTTTTT,CAWSAGNPGELFF
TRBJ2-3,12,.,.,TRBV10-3,TGTGCCATCACAGGGGTCACAGATACGCAGTATTTT,CAITGVTDTQYF
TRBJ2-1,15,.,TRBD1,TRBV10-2,TGCGCCAGCAGGTACGGGACAGGGTTTATGTATGAGCAGTTCTTC,CASRYGTGFMYEQFF
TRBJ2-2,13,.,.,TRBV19,TGTGCCAGTAGTGCGACAGGTACCGGGGAGCTGTTTTTT,CASSATGTGELFF
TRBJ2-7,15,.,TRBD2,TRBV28,TGTGCCAGCAGTCTCCGACTAGCCGGAACGTACGAGCAGTACTTC,CASSLRLAGTYEQYF
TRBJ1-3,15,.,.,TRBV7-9,TGTGCCAGCAGTTTGACCCGGGGAGCTGGAAACACCATATATTTT,CASSLTRGAGNTIYF